This TCR beta chain originates from a study of cytomegalovirus exposure and HLA in healthy donors. Findings of the study overall: Most TCR beta V segments were productive about 87% or about 30% of the time in an earlier analysis.

Germline V gene lookup returns CDR1 SGHTA and CDR2 FQGNSA. V shed 5 bases and J 3 bases; nucleotides not matched to a gene: 2. The CDR3 loop spans 15 amino acids. The PCR employed 60 Vbeta primers together with 13 Jbeta primers. In the authors' methods: A follow-up analysis tallied some 80 million unique TCR beta chains, roughly 11 million shared. Data came from immunoSEQ multiplex PCR; TCRdb stores just in-frame clones and leaves some out. V and J calls and clone size follow that table, whereas D and trimming were derived from the DNA. The sample holds around 200,000 clones; roughly four fifths are singletons and the top ten take 1.6%. As regards this clone: Its matching antigen is unknown.

The sample comprised PBMCs. The origin of this receptor is a man in his fifties in good health and CMV-seronegative. The chain carries TRBV7-2 and TRBJ2-2; TRBD2 matches 11 bases. The chain's CDR3 is CASSLLAGDTGELFF. The DNA for the CDR3 is TGTGCCAGCAGCCTACTAGCGGGGGACACCGGGGAGCTGTTTTTT.